The 27 T cell receptor beta chains listed next were all sequenced from one sample in a study of T-cell reconstitution after alpha-beta-depleted transplantation in children. The authors prepared the TCRbeta library with unique molecular identifiers. TCRdb analysed the PCR reads with MiXCR anew, one entry per CDR3 protein. The sample holds 250,000 to 400,000 distinct CDR3 sequences, around 20% seen once. The sample in question was PBMCs, mostly from graft donor cells, obtained 180 days after TCRalphabeta/CD19-depleted stem cell transplant. The source of these receptors is a male patient between 10 and 17 years old who had a stem cell transplant for acute lymphoblastic leukemia, so the T cells may come from the graft donor.

V and J are TRBV5-1 and TRBJ2-7; D remains unclear. The ends were cut back, 2 bases at V and 0 bases at J, with 6 bases in the middle. This CDR3 contains 13 residues. Germline CDR1 reads SGHRS; CDR2 reads YFSETQ. Written as DNA, the CDR3 is TGCGCCAGCAGCTTACCTAACTCCTACGAGCAGTACTTC. The encoded protein is CASSLPNSYEQYF.

This clonotype has more than one count but fewer than ten. The chain links TRBV27 to TRBJ2-5; D possibly corresponds to TRBD2 (6 bases). There are 14 residues in the CDR3. Trimming pared 4 bases from V and 3 bases from J, leaving 12 bases between. Germline V gene lookup returns CDR1 MNHEY and CDR2 SMNVEV (reference sequence). The CDR3 sequence: CASSWGPGEETQYF. The DNA for the CDR3 is TGTGCCAGCAGTTGGGGCCCGGGGGAAGAGACCCAGTACTTC.

The chain couples TRBV20-1 to TRBJ2-1; 11 bases agree with TRBD2. There are 11 residues in the CDR3. J lost 14 bases, V lost 5 bases, and 5 bases had no gene match. Germline V gene data show CDR1 as DFQATT and CDR2 as SNEGSKA (reference sequence). The CDR3 bases are TGCAGTGCTTCCCCGGGACTAGCGGAGTTCTTC. Translating gives CSASPGLAEFF.

The V and J genes are TRBV29-1 and TRBJ1-2; D is possibly TRBD1 (6 bases). Germline CDR1 is SQVTM and CDR2 is ANQGSEA. Trimming cost V 4 bases and J 8 bases, with 26 bases left between them. The CDR3 runs to 16 residues. This chain's CDR3 is CSVAQPSQGYTGGYTF. CDR3 sequence (DNA): TGCAGCGTTGCTCAGCCCTCACAGGGCTACACGGGGGGCTACACCTTC.

The chain employs TRBV11-3 and TRBJ2-7, with 9 nucleotides matching TRBD2. Germline CDR1 is SGHNT and CDR2 is YENEEA. V lost 8 bases, J lost 2 bases, and 7 bases stayed unmatched. This CDR3 spans 14 amino acids. CDR3 in amino acids: CASSSGTSPYEQYF. CDR3 in DNA: TGTGCCAGCTCGTCCGGGACTAGCCCCTACGAGCAGTACTTC.

On this clonotype: An end of the junction does not agree with germline; a read error may underlie this. The chain combines TRBV11-3 with TRBJ2-1; tentatively, D is TRBD2 (5 bases). The CDR3 contains 15 residues. Germline V gene data show CDR1 as SGHNT and CDR2 as YENEEA. CDR3 nucleotides: TGTGCCAGCAGCTTAGGTAGCGCTTCCTACAATGAGCAGTCCTTC. It is translated as CASSLGSASYNEQSF.

J is TRBJ1-5 and V is TRBV19; unclear D gene. The germline CDR1 and CDR2 sequences are LNHDA and SQIVND (reference sequence). V dropped 7 bases and J dropped 4 bases, with 8 bases sitting between them. The CDR3 runs 12 residues. The CDR3 here is CASNGGNQPQHF. DNA of the CDR3: TGTGCCAGTAATGGAGGAAATCAGCCCCAGCATTTT. Based on the CDR3 plus reference TRBV19 and TRBJ1-5, the full variable domain is DGGITQSPKYLFRKEGQNVTLSCEQNLNHDAMYWYRQDPGQGLRLIYYSQIVNDFQKGDIAEGYSVSREKKESFPLTVTSAQKNPTAFYLCASNGGNQPQHFGDGTRLSIL.

The sample holds a few counts of this clonotype. The CDR3 DNA reads as TGTGCCAGCAGTGAAAGTTGGTTGGCAGTGCCCCCTGAAAAACTGTTTTTT. Translation gives CASSESWLAVPPEKLFF. The chain employs TRBV25-1 and TRBJ1-4, with D unclear. The CDR3 is 17 amino acids. Trimming took 2 bases from V and 7 from J, leaving 20 bases between them. Germline V lookup: CDR1 MGHDK, CDR2 SYGVNS. Together with reference TRBV25-1 and TRBJ1-4, the CDR3 gives the full variable domain: EADIYQTPRYLVIGTGKKITLECSQTMGHDKMYWYQQDPGMELHLIHYSYGVNSTEKGDLSSESTVSRIRTEHFPLTLESARPSHTSQYLCASSESWLAVPPEKLFFGSGTQLSVL.

As for this clonotype: A single base separates this from a much larger clone, so it may be a read error. V and J are TRBV7-9 and TRBJ2-7; unclear D gene. The germline V gene encodes CDR1 SEHNR and CDR2 FQNEAQ (reference sequence). The CDR3 runs to 11 residues. Trimming cost V 2 bases and J 5 bases, with 4 bases left between them. CDR3 sequence (DNA): TGTGCCAGCAGCTTAATCCACGAGCAGTACTTC. It codes for CASSLIHEQYF.

This chain links TRBV29-1 with TRBJ2-1; 10 bases fit TRBD2. Trimming took 6 bases from V and 4 from J; bases not matched to a gene: 9. The CDR3 consists of 15 residues. Germline-derived CDR1 and CDR2 are SQVTM and ANQGSEA. The CDR3 DNA sequence: TGCAGCGTGGAGACGCTAGCGGGGGTGTACAATGAGCAGTTCTTC. Encoded protein: CSVETLAGVYNEQFF.

A word on this clonotype: Mismatch with germline at one junction end may stem from a read error. This chain joins TRBV6-1 and TRBJ1-1; D ambiguous. The CDR3 totals 15 residues. Germline V gene data show CDR1 as MNHNS and CDR2 as SASEGT. The CDR3 loop is CASSIRKAVDLGSVF. The CDR3, as DNA: TGTGCCAGCAGCATCAGGAAGGCAGTAGACCTTGGTAGTGTCTTT.

This clonotype was seen a handful of times. The rearrangement joins TRBV20-1 to TRBJ2-1; 8 nucleotides agree with TRBD1. CDR3 length equals 14 residues. In germline, CDR1 is DFQATT, CDR2 SNEGSKA (reference sequence). This CDR3 reads CSGRTGRSYNEQFF. As DNA, the CDR3 is TGCAGCGGGCGGACAGGGCGTTCCTACAATGAGCAGTTCTTC.

This clonotype was observed a few times. The rearrangement joins TRBV18 to TRBJ1-1, with D maybe TRBD1 (6 bases). Per germline, CDR1 KGHSH and CDR2 LQKENI. CDR3 size: 16 residues. Trimming took off 3 bases at V and 1 base at J, with 15 bases between the two ends. The CDR3 reads CASSPLLWTANTEAFF. The CDR3 nucleotides read TGTGCCAGCTCACCTCTCTTATGGACAGCGAACACTGAAGCTTTCTTT.

V and J are TRBV3-1 and TRBJ2-7; TRBD2 matches 10 bases. The V gene's germline CDR1 is LGHDT and CDR2 YNNKEL (reference sequence). V was clipped by 0 bases and J by 0 bases; unmatched bases: 2. CDR3 size: 16 residues. CDR3: CASSQEPSGSSYEQYF. CDR3 bases: TGTGCCAGCAGCCAAGAGCCTAGCGGGAGCTCCTACGAGCAGTACTTC.

This clonotype was recorded a few times. The rearrangement uses TRBV5-1 and TRBJ2-7, with 10 bases matching TRBD2. After removal of 4 bases from V and 6 bases from J, the junction contained 19 bases not matched to a gene. Germline V gives CDR1 SGHRS, CDR2 YFSETQ. CDR3 length: 18 amino acids. DNA of the CDR3: TGCGCCAGCAGCCGCCCTAGCGGGAGTCGGATTGCAGTCTCCGAGCAGTACTTC. The encoded protein is CASSRPSGSRIAVSEQYF.

This chain joins TRBV9 and TRBJ2-7; possibly TRBD1 or TRBD2 for D (6 bases each). Germline values: CDR1 SGDLS, CDR2 YYNGEE. V was clipped by 0 bases and J by 3 bases, with 13 bases between them. CDR3 size: 15 residues. CDR3 residues: CASSVGGASHYEQYF. The CDR3, as DNA: TGTGCCAGCAGCGTAGGGGGGGCATCTCACTACGAGCAGTACTTC.

The sample holds a few counts of this clonotype. This chain connects TRBV11-1 to TRBJ2-7, with 12 bases aligning to TRBD2. Trimming removed 5 bases from V and 3 bases from J; junction bases left unmatched: 14. CDR3 size: 18 residues. Germline CDR1 and CDR2: SGHAT and FQDESV (reference sequence). The CDR3: CASSPNNRLAGDYYEQYF. As DNA, the CDR3 is TGTGCCAGCAGCCCGAACAACCGACTAGCGGGGGACTACTACGAGCAGTACTTC.

This chain joins TRBV5-1 and TRBJ2-7, with D possibly being TRBD1 (6 bases). With 4 bases removed from V and 2 bases from J, the gap between germline ends came to 10 bases. Germline-derived CDR1 and CDR2 are SGHRS and YFSETQ. CDR3 length: 13 amino acids. The CDR3 coding sequence is TGCGCCAGCAGCAGACAGGCTACCTACGAGCAGTACTTC. It translates to CASSRQATYEQYF.

This clonotype was seen just once. The germline gene is not matched at one end of the junction; a read error may be the cause. This chain joins TRBV9 and TRBJ1-2; 9 nucleotides match TRBD1. Germline loops: CDR1 SGDLS, CDR2 YYNGEE. CDR3 size: 13 residues. CDR3 loop: CASRQGANYGDTF. CDR3 DNA sequence: TGTGCCAGCAGACAGGGGGCTAACTATGGCGACACCTTC.

This clonotype has more than one count but fewer than ten. The CDR3, as DNA: TGTGCCAGCAGCAAGCTAGCGGGAGGATCCTACGAGCAGTACTTC. Encoded protein: CASSKLAGGSYEQYF. This chain links TRBV6-4 with TRBJ2-7; the match to TRBD2 covers 11 bases. The germline V gene has CDR1 MRHNA and CDR2 SNTAGT. CDR3 length: 15 residues. The junction had 5 bases not matched to a gene; V was cut back by 6 bases and J by 1 base.

This chain links TRBV18 with TRBJ1-1; 7 nucleotides match TRBD1. V lost 4 bases and J lost 5; bases outside the gene matches: 13. CDR3 length equals 16 residues. Germline V gene lookup returns CDR1 KGHSH and CDR2 LQKENI. The CDR3 here is CASSRAGQHQRTEAFF. The CDR3 DNA reads TGTGCCAGCTCACGGGCGGGACAGCATCAGAGGACTGAAGCTTTCTTT.

This clonotype was observed a handful of times. The chain joins TRBV20-1 to TRBJ2-5; D is possibly TRBD2 (5 bases). This CDR3 has 13 residues. The germline V gene encodes CDR1 DFQATT and CDR2 SNEGSKA (reference sequence). Trimming removed 7 bases from V and 1 base from J, with 13 bases in between. Here the CDR3 reads CSGETHAQETQYF. The CDR3 bases are TGCAGTGGGGAGACCCACGCCCAAGAGACCCAGTACTTC.

CDR3 sequence (DNA): TGCGCCAGCAGTCCTCTACTGGGGGCCTTCGATACGCAGTATTTT. This encodes CASSPLLGAFDTQYF. The chain couples TRBV5-1 to TRBJ2-3, with D perhaps matching TRBD1 (6 bases). V was pared by 5 bases and J by 6 bases, with 19 bases between. CDR1 SGHRS and CDR2 YFSETQ come from the germline V gene. The CDR3 contains 15 residues. Drawing the rest from reference TRBV5-1 and TRBJ2-3, the complete variable domain is KAGVTQTPRYLIKTRGQQVTLSCSPISGHRSVSWYQQTPGQGLQFLFEYFSETQRNKGNFPGRFSGRQFSNSRSEMNVSTLELGDSALYLCASSPLLGAFDTQYFGPGTRLTVL.

The rearrangement links TRBV11-1 to TRBJ2-1, with 11 bases that match TRBD2. CDR1 and CDR2 (germline): SGHAT, FQDESV (reference sequence). J was trimmed by 7 bases and V by 4 bases; bases with no gene match: 15. The CDR3 has 18 residues. The CDR3 reads CASSSYFSTSGSGNEQFF. The CDR3 bases are TGTGCCAGCAGCTCCTACTTCTCTACTAGCGGGAGTGGGAATGAGCAGTTCTTC.

This clonotype was found a few times. In DNA form, the CDR3 reads TGTGCCAGCAGCTTAGCAGGGCCTAACACCATATATTTT. Translation gives CASSLAGPNTIYF. V is TRBV7-9 and J is TRBJ1-3; no reliable D call. This CDR3 is 13 amino acids long. V was shortened by 0 bases and J by 7 bases, with 7 bases between the two germline ends. Germline V gene lookup returns CDR1 SEHNR and CDR2 FQNEAQ (reference sequence).

This clonotype has just a few counts. The chain recombines TRBV24-1 with TRBJ2-3, with 7 bases fitting TRBD2. Germline V lookup: CDR1 KGHDR, CDR2 SFDVKD. This CDR3 spans 15 amino acids. Trimming at V came to 3 bases and at J to 5 bases, leaving 7 bases not matched to a gene. The CDR3 bases are TGTGCCACCAGTGATACGGCGGGAGCGGAAGATACGCAGTATTTT. It is translated as CATSDTAGAEDTQYF.

This clonotype was observed at least ten times. CDR3 loop: CASSLVGNTEAFF. The CDR3 DNA reads as TGTGCCAGCAGTTTGGTGGGGAACACTGAAGCTTTCTTT. The rearrangement uses TRBV28 and TRBJ1-1; no reliable D call. There are 13 residues in the CDR3. V was clipped by 3 bases and J by 1 base, with 6 bases between them. Germline V gene lookup returns CDR1 MDHEN and CDR2 SYDVKM.